Listed here are 21 T cell receptor beta chains from one sample, sequenced in a study of OX40 agonist ivuxolimab in advanced cancers. TCRdb keeps only in-frame clones here, not all; method: immunoSEQ multiplex PCR. The table shows 87,000 or so clones, with 70% to 85% occurring only once. The input for sequencing was CD4+ or CD8+ T cells sorted from blood, taken in a trial of the OX40 agonist ivuxolimab. The source is an adult with an advanced solid tumor such as melanoma, head and neck, liver or kidney cancer.

The chain carries TRBV11-2 and TRBJ2-7; D not certain. V lost 0 bases, J lost 4 bases, and 7 bases lay in between. The CDR3 sequence is 13 residues long. Germline-derived CDR1 and CDR2 are SGHAT and FQNNGV. CDR3 sequence reads: CASSLDRGYEQYF. The CDR3 nucleotides are TGTGCCAGCAGCTTAGATCGCGGTTACGAGCAGTACTTC.

The rearrangement links TRBV13 to TRBJ2-3; D is unresolved. V lost 0 bases and J lost 6, with 16 bases in between. The CDR3 has 16 residues. Germline V gene sequence: CDR1 PRHDT, CDR2 FYEKMQ (reference sequence). This chain's CDR3 is CASSLGGGHDRDTQYF. DNA of the CDR3: TGTGCCAGCAGCTTAGGAGGTGGCCATGACCGGGATACGCAGTATTTT.

The chain uses TRBV28 and TRBJ2-3, with D unresolved. CDR1 is MDHEN, CDR2 SYDVKM, per germline. The CDR3 runs 15 residues. Trimming stripped 5 bases from V and 1 base from J, with 13 bases between. The CDR3 bases are TGTGCCAGCAGTCGCCCGAGGATGGGCACAGATACGCAGTATTTT. Translating gives CASSRPRMGTDTQYF.

The gene calls are TRBV5-6 and TRBJ1-1, with TRBD1 identical over 8 bases. The CDR3 has 15 residues. Trimming removed 1 base from V and 4 bases from J; junction bases left unmatched: 6. Germline V gene data show CDR1 as SGHDT and CDR2 as YYEEEE. The chain's CDR3 is CASSLPAGGGTEAFF. The CDR3 DNA reads as TGTGCCAGCAGCTTGCCCGCAGGGGGCGGCACTGAAGCTTTCTTT.

The chain carries TRBV19 and TRBJ2-4; TRBD1 matches at 12 bases. V lost 9 bases and J lost 7; bases outside the gene matches: 10. CDR1 and CDR2 from the germline V gene are LNHDA and SQIVND (reference sequence). The CDR3 runs to 15 residues. The chain's CDR3 is CASLAPGTGGNIQYF. In DNA, the CDR3 is TGTGCCAGCCTAGCCCCCGGGACAGGGGGCAACATTCAGTACTTC.

The J gene is TRBJ2-4, the V gene TRBV4-1, with D hard to call. Germline V gene sequence: CDR1 MGHRA, CDR2 YSYEKL. This CDR3 spans 16 amino acids. Trimming took off 1 base at V and 9 bases at J, with 19 bases between the two ends. The CDR3 DNA sequence: TGCGCCAGCAGCCAAGTATTGAGAGAAGAGGTCATCATTCAGTACTTC. Translating it yields CASSQVLREEVIIQYF.

This chain's CDR3 is CASSSISATYNTQYF. In nucleotides, the CDR3 is TGTGCCAGCAGCTCCATTTCTGCGACATATAATACGCAGTATTTT. The chain joins TRBV5-4 to TRBJ2-3; D uncertain. Trimming took off 3 bases at V and 7 bases at J, with 18 bases between the two ends. Per the germline V gene, CDR1 is SGHNT and CDR2 is YYREEE (reference sequence). There are 15 residues in the CDR3.

In this sample, this clone turned up once. This chain connects TRBV19 to TRBJ1-2; 7 bases align to TRBD1. Looked up from germline, CDR1 is LNHDA and CDR2 is SQIVND (reference sequence). The V gene end was trimmed by 1 base and the J gene end by 4 bases; junction bases not matched to a gene: 3. The CDR3 consists of 14 residues. In DNA, the CDR3 is TGTGCCAGTAGTATAGGCACAGGGGCCTATGGCTACACCTTC. It encodes CASSIGTGAYGYTF.

CDR3 amino acids: CASSLSSNQPQHF. CDR3 coding DNA: TGTGCCAGCAGTCTTAGTAGCAATCAGCCCCAGCATTTT. This chain connects TRBV6-1 to TRBJ1-5; D unresolved. Trimming pared 5 bases from V and 0 bases from J, leaving 5 bases between. The CDR3 totals 13 residues. From germline, CDR1 is MNHNS and CDR2 SASEGT.

The J gene is TRBJ2-2, the V gene TRBV19, with D possibly TRBD2 on 5 matching bases. The germline V gene has CDR1 LNHDA and CDR2 SQIVND (reference sequence). The CDR3 consists of 16 residues. With 2 bases removed from V and 4 bases from J, the gap between germline ends came to 14 bases. CDR3 DNA sequence: TGTGCCAGTAGTATAATCCTTGGGGAGAGCACCGGGGAGCTGTTTTTT. Its translation is CASSIILGESTGELFF.

This clone has a handful of counts. The rearrangement joins TRBV28 to TRBJ1-2; 8 bases are a match to TRBD1. The CDR3 has 16 residues. V shed 3 bases and J 5 bases; nucleotides not matched to a gene: 11. The germline V gene has CDR1 MDHEN and CDR2 SYDVKM. The CDR3 nucleotides read TGTGCCAGCAGTTTTTATGGGACAGGTTTACGATATGGCTACACCTTC. Translated: CASSFYGTGLRYGYTF.

V usage is TRBV28 and J usage is TRBJ2-1; a weak D match, TRBD1 (6 bases). The CDR3 is 15 residues long. Germline V gene sequence: CDR1 MDHEN, CDR2 SYDVKM. The ends were cut back, 2 bases at V and 6 bases at J, with 14 bases in the middle. CDR3 sequence reads: CASSLGGQVTNEQFF. DNA of the CDR3: TGTGCCAGCAGTTTAGGGGGACAAGTGACCAATGAGCAGTTCTTC. Full variable domain (remainder filled in from reference TRBV28 and TRBJ2-1): DVKVTQSSRYLVKRTGEKVFLECVQDMDHENMFWYRQDPGLGLRLIYFSYDVKMKEKGDIPEGYSVSREKKERFSLILESASTNQTSMYLCASSLGGQVTNEQFFGPGTRLTVL.

The rearrangement links TRBV28 to TRBJ2-4; 10 bases are shared with TRBD2. Germline V CDR1 and CDR2: MDHEN, SYDVKM. The CDR3 totals 15 residues. Trimming removed 3 bases from V and 9 bases from J; junction bases left unmatched: 8. In DNA form, the CDR3 reads TGTGCCAGCAGTTTGTCTAGCGGGAGTCGCGGCATTCAGTACTTC. Its protein is CASSLSSGSRGIQYF. Full variable domain (remainder filled in from reference TRBV28 and TRBJ2-4): DVKVTQSSRYLVKRTGEKVFLECVQDMDHENMFWYRQDPGLGLRLIYFSYDVKMKEKGDIPEGYSVSREKKERFSLILESASTNQTSMYLCASSLSSGSRGIQYFGAGTRLSVL.

CDR3 region: CASSYSGGGDEKLFF. The CDR3 coding sequence is TGTGCCAGCAGTTACTCGGGGGGAGGGGATGAAAAACTGTTTTTT. This rearrangement joins TRBV6-6 to TRBJ1-4, with D tentatively TRBD1 (5 bases). The CDR3 totals 15 residues. Germline V gene data show CDR1 as MNHNY and CDR2 as SVGAGI (reference sequence). Between the trimmed V and J ends, which lost 0 bases and 6 bases, there was a span of 11 bases.

The chain joins TRBV9 to TRBJ2-3; 7 bases are shared with TRBD2. Unmatched junction bases numbered 5, after V lost 3 bases and J lost 4 bases. The CDR3 sequence is 14 residues long. Germline V CDR1 and CDR2: SGDLS, YYNGEE. CDR3 residues: CASSGGLVADTQYF. CDR3 coding DNA: TGTGCCAGCAGCGGCGGACTAGTCGCAGATACGCAGTATTTT.

In this sample, this clone turned up a few times. The chain employs TRBV11-3 and TRBJ2-5; D unresolved. Germline loops: CDR1 SGHNT, CDR2 YENEEA. The V and J ends lost 5 bases and 0 bases respectively, with 13 bases between them. This CDR3 is built from 15 residues. CDR3 sequence reads: CASSPHGGNQETQYF. CDR3 in DNA: TGTGCCAGCAGCCCGCATGGTGGCAACCAAGAGACCCAGTACTTC.

The chain couples TRBV6-6 to TRBJ1-2; unclear D gene. V shed 3 bases and J shed 8 bases, with 4 bases lying between them. The CDR3 extends over 10 amino acids. Germline CDR1 MNHNY, CDR2 SVGAGI (reference sequence). CDR3 sequence (DNA): TGTGCCAGCAGTTATGAAGGCTACACCTTC. It is translated as CASSYEGYTF.

The rearrangement joins TRBV4-2 to TRBJ2-3; the D call may be TRBD1 or TRBD2 (5 bases each). V dropped 3 bases and J dropped 2 bases, with 18 bases sitting between them. There are 17 residues in the CDR3. Germline loops: CDR1 LGHNA, CDR2 YNFKEQ. CDR3 in amino acids: CASSHSTGTYNTDTQYF. DNA for the CDR3: TGTGCCAGCAGCCATTCCACCGGGACCTACAACACAGATACGCAGTATTTT.

The CDR3 DNA reads as TGTGCCAGCAGCTTAGATGTTGCAGGCGGGAGAACCCAGTACTTC. The encoded protein is CASSLDVAGGRTQYF. This chain links TRBV7-8 with TRBJ2-5; 7 bases line up with TRBD2. Germline lookup yields CDR1 SGHVS and CDR2 FQNEAQ. The CDR3 loop spans 15 amino acids. J was trimmed by 8 bases and V by 1 base; bases with no gene match: 10.

This chain links TRBV29-1 with TRBJ2-1; a possible D gene is TRBD2 (6 bases). The CDR3 totals 11 residues. V lost 6 bases, J lost 6 bases, and 9 bases lay in between. The germline CDR1 and CDR2 sequences are SQVTM and ANQGSEA. The CDR3 here is CSVFGSNEQFF. The CDR3 nucleotides read TGCAGCGTCTTCGGGAGCAATGAGCAGTTCTTC.

The chain carries TRBV5-1 and TRBJ1-1; no definite D call. The CDR3 is made up of 13 amino acids. Trimming pared 0 bases from V and 8 bases from J, leaving 11 bases between. CDR1 SGHRS and CDR2 YFSETQ come from the germline V gene. CDR3 bases: TGCGCCAGCAGCTTGGTCCCTACCTCCGAAGCTTTCTTT. This encodes CASSLVPTSEAFF.